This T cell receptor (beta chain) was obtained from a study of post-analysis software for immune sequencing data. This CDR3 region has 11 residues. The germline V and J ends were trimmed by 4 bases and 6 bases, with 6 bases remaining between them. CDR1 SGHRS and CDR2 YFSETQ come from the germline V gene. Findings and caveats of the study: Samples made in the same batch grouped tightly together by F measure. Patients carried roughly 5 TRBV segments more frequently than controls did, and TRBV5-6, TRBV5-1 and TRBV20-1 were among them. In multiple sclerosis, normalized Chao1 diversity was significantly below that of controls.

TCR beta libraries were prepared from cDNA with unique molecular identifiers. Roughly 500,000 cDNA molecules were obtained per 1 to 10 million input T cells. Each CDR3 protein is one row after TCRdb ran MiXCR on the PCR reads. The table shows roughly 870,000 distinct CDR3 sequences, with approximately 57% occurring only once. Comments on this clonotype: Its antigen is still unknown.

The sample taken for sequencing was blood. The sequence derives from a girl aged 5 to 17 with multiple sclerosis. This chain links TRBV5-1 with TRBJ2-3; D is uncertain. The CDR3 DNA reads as TGCGCCAGCAGCGTCCTGGATACGCAGTATTTT. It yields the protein CASSVLDTQYF.